This TCR beta chain was observed in a study of cytomegalovirus exposure and HLA in healthy donors. Findings of the study overall: A later analysis reportedly found fewer N-insertions in an Asian-associated ancestry cluster than the roughly 670-donor mean.

The CMV serostatus of this donor went unrecorded. Details on this clone: Its antigen is still unknown.

The PCR made use of 60 Vbeta and 13 Jbeta primers. Clones were sequenced by immunoSEQ multiplex PCR, and TCRdb holds only the in-frame ones, with some missing. The sample yields over 85,000 clones, nearly 65% seen once. Trimming removed 0 bases at V and 0 bases at J, with 6 bases between. CDR3 size: 15 residues. Germline CDR1 is SQVTM and CDR2 is ANQGSEA. The chain carries TRBV29-1 and TRBJ2-6; D might be TRBD2 (5 bases). This TCR came from a human donor in good health. Sequences were obtained from PBMCs. In nucleotides, the CDR3 is TGCAGCGTTGAAGACGGGGTCTCTGGGGCCAACGTCCTGACTTTC. Protein product: CSVEDGVSGANVLTF.